The clone carrying this T cell receptor beta chain was seen many times. Its antigen is unidentified. Stored at -80 C, 2 million PBMCs were the source of the unsorted libraries. V shed 4 bases and J shed 7 bases, with 9 bases lying between them. The CDR3 runs 12 residues. The record originates from a study of neurological immune-mediated disorders. As for the study in general: About 90% of the roughly 34 multiple sclerosis patients had relapsing-remitting disease; 3 had secondary progressive. General study results and limits: For the multiple sclerosis repertoire cluster, no association with any clinical or MRI feature was found. CDR3 amino acid sequences of expanded clones were not shared across subjects, a result suggesting private repertoires in all groups.

In TCRdb, the 5' RACE reads were re-called with MiXCR into one record per CDR3 protein. The sample gives under 75,000 distinct CDR3 sequences, over 5% of which show up once; about 5.8% is in the top ten. This TCR came from a human donor with multiple sclerosis. The donor label of this sample is uncertain. Material for sequencing was PBMCs. The chain uses TRBV12-3 or TRBV12-4 and TRBJ2-3; D not certain. This CDR3 is CASSYKQYTQYF. As DNA, the CDR3 is TGTGCCAGCAGTTACAAGCAATATACGCAGTATTTT.